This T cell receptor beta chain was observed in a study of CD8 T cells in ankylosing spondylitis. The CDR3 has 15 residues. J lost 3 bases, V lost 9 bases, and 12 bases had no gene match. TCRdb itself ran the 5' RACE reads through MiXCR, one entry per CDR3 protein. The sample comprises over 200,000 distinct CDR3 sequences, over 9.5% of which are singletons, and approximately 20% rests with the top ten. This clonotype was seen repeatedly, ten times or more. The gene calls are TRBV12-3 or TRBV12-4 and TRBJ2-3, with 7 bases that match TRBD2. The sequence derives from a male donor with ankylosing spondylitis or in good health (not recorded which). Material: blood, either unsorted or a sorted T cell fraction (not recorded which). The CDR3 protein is CASTLFQGGTDTQYF. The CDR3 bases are TGTGCCAGTACCCTCTTTCAGGGAGGGACAGATACGCAGTATTTT.